The present T cell receptor beta chain was sequenced within a study of sequential checkpoint blockade in melanoma. Treatment defined: randomized to nivolumab then ipilimumab (arm A) or the reverse (arm B). PBMC sorting kept live CD3+CD8+ cells without CD19 or CD56. The repertoire was sequenced with immunoSEQ multiplex PCR; TCRdb's copy has only in-frame clones and lacks some. The sample holds around 15,000 clones; 85% to 95% are singletons and the top ten take about 23%. The V and J ends lost 6 bases and 6 bases respectively, with 11 bases between them. The CDR3 runs to 11 residues. CDR1 is DFQATT and CDR2 is SNEGSKA in the germline V gene (reference sequence).

This material consisted of CD8+ T cells sorted from blood (inferred from file names), taken from a patient given nivolumab and ipilimumab in sequence. The gene calls are TRBV20-1 and TRBJ1-2; a possible D gene is TRBD1 (6 bases). This clonotype was obtained from a human donor with melanoma. CDR3 in amino acids: CSARTVDGYTF. CDR3 bases: TGCAGTGCCAGGACAGTGGATGGCTACACCTTC.